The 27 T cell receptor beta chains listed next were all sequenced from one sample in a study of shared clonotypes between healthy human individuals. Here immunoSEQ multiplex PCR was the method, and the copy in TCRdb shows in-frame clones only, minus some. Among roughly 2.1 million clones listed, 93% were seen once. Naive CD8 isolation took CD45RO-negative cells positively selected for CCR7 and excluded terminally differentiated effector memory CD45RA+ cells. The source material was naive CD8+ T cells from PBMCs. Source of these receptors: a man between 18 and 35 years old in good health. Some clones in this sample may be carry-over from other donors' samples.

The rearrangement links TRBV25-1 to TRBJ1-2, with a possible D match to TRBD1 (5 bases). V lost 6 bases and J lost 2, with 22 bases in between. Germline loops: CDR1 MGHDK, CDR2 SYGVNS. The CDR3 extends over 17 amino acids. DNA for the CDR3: TGTGCCAGCAGAGGGAAAACCGGGACTTTACGGAACTATGGCTACACCTTC. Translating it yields CASRGKTGTLRNYGYTF.

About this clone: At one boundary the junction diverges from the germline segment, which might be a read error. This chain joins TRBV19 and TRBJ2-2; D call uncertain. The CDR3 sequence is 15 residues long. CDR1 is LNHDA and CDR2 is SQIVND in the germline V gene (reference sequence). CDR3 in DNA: TGTGCCAGTAGTATAGATTGGGTGAACATCGGGGAGCTGTTTTTT. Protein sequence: CASSIDWVNIGELFF.

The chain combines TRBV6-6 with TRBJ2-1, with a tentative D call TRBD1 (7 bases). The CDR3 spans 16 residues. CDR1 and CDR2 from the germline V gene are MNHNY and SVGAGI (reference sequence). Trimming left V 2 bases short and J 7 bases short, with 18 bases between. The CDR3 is CASSYMRRGRTNEQFF. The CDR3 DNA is TGTGCCAGCAGTTACATGAGGAGGGGGCGGACGAATGAGCAGTTCTTC.

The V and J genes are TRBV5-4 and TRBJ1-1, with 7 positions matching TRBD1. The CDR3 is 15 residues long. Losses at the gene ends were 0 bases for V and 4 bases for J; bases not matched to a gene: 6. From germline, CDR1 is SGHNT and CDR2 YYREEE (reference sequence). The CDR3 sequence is CASSLATGHSTEAFF. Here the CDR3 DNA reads TGTGCCAGCAGCTTGGCGACAGGGCATAGCACTGAAGCTTTCTTT.

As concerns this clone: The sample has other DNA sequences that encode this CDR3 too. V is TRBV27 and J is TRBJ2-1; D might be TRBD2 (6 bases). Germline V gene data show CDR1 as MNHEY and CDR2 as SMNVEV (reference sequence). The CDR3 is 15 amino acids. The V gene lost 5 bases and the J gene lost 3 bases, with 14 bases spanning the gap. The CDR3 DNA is TGTGCCAGCAGTCTTAGCGGAACTAGCTACAATGAGCAGTTCTTC. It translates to CASSLSGTSYNEQFF.

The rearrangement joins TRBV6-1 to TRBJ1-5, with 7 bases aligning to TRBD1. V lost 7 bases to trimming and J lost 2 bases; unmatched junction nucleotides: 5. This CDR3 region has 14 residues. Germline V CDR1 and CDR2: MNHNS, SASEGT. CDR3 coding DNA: TGTGCCAGCACTACGACAGGGCGCAATCAGCCCCAGCATTTT. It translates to CASTTTGRNQPQHF.

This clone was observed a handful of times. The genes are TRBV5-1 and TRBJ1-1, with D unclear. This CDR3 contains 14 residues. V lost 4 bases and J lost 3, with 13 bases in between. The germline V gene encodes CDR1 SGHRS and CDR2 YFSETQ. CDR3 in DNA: TGCGCCAGCAGCGGCTCCACCGTGGACACTGAAGCTTTCTTT. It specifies CASSGSTVDTEAFF.

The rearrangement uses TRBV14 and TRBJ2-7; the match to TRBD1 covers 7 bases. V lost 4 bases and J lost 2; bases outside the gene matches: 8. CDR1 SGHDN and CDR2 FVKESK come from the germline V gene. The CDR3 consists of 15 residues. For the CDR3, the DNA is TGTGCCAGCAGCCTCAGACAGGGCCGAACCTACGAGCAGTACTTC. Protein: CASSLRQGRTYEQYF.

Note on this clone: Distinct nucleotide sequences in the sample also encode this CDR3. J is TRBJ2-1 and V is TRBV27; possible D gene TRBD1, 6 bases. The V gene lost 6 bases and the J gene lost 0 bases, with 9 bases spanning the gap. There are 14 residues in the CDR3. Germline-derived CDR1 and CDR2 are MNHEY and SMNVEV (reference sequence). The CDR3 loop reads CASRTDSSYNEQFF. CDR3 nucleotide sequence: TGTGCCAGCAGAACGGACAGCTCCTACAATGAGCAGTTCTTC.

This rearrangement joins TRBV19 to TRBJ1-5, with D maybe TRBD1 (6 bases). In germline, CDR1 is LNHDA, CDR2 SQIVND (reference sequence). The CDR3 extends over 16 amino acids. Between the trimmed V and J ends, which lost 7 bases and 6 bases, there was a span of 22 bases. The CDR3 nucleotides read TGTGCCAGTAACCCCTATGACAGGACCGAAGGTCAGCCCCAGCATTTT. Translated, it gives CASNPYDRTEGQPQHF.

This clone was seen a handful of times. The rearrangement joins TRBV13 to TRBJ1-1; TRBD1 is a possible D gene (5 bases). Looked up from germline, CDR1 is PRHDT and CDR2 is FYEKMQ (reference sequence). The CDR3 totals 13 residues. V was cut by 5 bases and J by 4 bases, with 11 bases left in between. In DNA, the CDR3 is TGTGCCAGCAGCCCGAGCCAGGGCACTGAAGCTTTCTTT. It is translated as CASSPSQGTEAFF.

The CDR3: CASSLGREGPRGQYF. CDR3 DNA sequence: TGTGCCAGCAGTTTAGGGCGGGAGGGCCCTCGCGGGCAGTACTTC. The V call is TRBV28, the J call TRBJ2-7, with 9 bases identical to TRBD2. The CDR3 is made up of 15 amino acids. CDR1 and CDR2 from the germline V gene are MDHEN and SYDVKM. V shed 2 bases, J shed 9 bases, and the junction held 11 bases outside the gene matches.

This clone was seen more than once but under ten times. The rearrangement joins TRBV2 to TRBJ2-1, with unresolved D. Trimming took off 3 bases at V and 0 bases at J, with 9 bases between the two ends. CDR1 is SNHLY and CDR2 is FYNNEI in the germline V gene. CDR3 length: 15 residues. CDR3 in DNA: TGTGCCAGCAGTGACAGTTCCTACTCCTACAATGAGCAGTTCTTC. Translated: CASSDSSYSYNEQFF.

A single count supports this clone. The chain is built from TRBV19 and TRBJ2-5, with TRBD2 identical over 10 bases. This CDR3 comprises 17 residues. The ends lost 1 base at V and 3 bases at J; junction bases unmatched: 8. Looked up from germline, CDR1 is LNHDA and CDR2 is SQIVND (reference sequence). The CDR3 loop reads CASSIVRAGGLEETQYF. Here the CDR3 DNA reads TGTGCCAGTAGTATAGTGAGAGCGGGAGGGCTGGAAGAGACCCAGTACTTC.

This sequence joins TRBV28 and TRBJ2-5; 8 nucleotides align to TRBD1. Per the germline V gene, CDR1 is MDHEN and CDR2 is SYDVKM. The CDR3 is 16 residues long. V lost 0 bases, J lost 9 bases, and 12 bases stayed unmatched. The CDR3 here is CASSLWAGTGPEAQYF. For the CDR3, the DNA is TGTGCCAGCAGTTTATGGGCCGGGACAGGTCCTGAGGCCCAGTACTTC.

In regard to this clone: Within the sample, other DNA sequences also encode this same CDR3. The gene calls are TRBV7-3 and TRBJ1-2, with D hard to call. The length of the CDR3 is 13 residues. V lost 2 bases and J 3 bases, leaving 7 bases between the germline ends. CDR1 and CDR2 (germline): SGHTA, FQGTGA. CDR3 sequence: CASSLSGDYGYTF. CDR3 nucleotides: TGTGCCAGCAGCTTATCCGGAGACTATGGCTACACCTTC. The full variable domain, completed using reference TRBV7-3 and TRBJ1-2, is GAGVSQTPSNKVTEKGKYVELRCDPISGHTALYWYRQSLGQGPEFLIYFQGTGAADDSGLPNDRFFAVRPEGSVSTLKIQRTERGDSAVYLCASSLSGDYGYTFGSGTRLTVV.

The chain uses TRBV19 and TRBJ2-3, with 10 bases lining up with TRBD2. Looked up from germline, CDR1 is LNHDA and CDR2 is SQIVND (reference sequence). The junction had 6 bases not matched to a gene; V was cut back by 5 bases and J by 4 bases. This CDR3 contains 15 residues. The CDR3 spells CASSSLAGVSDTQYF. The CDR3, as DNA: TGTGCCAGTAGTTCCCTAGCGGGAGTGTCAGATACGCAGTATTTT.

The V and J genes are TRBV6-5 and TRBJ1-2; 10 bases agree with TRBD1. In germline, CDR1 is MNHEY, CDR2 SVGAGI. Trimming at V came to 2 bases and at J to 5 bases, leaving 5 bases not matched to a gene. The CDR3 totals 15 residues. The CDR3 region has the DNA TGTGCCAGCAGTTACACTAGGACAGGGGGGTATGGCTACACCTTC. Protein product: CASSYTRTGGYGYTF.

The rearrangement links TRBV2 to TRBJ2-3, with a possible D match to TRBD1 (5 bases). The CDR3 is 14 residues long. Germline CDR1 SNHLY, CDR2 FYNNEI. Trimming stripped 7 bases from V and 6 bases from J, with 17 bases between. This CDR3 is CASNTGDYRDTQYF. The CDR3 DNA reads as TGTGCCAGCAATACAGGAGATTATAGGGATACGCAGTATTTT.

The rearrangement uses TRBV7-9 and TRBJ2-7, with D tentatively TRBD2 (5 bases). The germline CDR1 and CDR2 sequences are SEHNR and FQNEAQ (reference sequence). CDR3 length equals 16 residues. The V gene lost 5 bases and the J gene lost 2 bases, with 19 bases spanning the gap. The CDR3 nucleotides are TGTGCCAGCAGCCCGGGCGGGTTAGCGTGGACCTACGAGCAGTACTTC. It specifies CASSPGGLAWTYEQYF. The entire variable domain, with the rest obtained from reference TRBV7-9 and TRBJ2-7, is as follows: DTGVSQNPRHKITKRGQNVTFRCDPISEHNRLYWYRQTLGQGPEFLTYFQNEAQLEKSRLLSDRFSAERPKGSFSTLEIQRTEQGDSAMYLCASSPGGLAWTYEQYFGPGTRLTVT.

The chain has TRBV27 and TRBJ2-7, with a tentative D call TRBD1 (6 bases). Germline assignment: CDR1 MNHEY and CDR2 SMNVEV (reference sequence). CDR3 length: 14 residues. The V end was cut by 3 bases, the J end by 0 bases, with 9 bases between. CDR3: CASSFQGISYEQYF. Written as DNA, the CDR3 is TGTGCCAGCAGTTTCCAGGGGATCTCCTACGAGCAGTACTTC.

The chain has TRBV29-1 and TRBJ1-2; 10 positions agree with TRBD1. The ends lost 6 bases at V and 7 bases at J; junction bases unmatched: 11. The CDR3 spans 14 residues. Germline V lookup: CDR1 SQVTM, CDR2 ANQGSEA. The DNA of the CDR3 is TGCAGCGTAGACCGACAGGGGGCGCATGGTGGCTACACCTTC. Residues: CSVDRQGAHGGYTF.

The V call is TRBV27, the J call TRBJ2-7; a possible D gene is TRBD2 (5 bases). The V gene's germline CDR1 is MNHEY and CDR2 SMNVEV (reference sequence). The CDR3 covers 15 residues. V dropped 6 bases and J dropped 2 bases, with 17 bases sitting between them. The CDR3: CASRPTGRRPYEQYF. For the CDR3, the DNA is TGTGCCAGCAGGCCCACTGGGCGGAGGCCCTACGAGCAGTACTTC.

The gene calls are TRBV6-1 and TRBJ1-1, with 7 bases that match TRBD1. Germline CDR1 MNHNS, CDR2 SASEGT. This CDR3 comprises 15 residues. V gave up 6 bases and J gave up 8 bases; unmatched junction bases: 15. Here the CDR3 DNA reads TGTGCCAGCAGCATGACAGGGCCCCATGGATGGGAAGCTTTCTTT. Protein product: CASSMTGPHGWEAFF.

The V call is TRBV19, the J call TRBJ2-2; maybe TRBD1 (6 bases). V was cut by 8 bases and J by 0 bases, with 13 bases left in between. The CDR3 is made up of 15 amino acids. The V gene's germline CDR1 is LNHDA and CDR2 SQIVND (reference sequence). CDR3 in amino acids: CASVPGQTNTGELFF. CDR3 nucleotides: TGTGCCAGTGTACCGGGACAAACGAACACCGGGGAGCTGTTTTTT.

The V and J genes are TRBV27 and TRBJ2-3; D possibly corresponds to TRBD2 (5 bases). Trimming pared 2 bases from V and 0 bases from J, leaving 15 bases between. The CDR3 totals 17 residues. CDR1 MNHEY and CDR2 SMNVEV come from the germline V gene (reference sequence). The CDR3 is CASSLLTSGASTDTQYF. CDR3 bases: TGTGCCAGCAGTTTACTTACCAGCGGAGCGAGCACAGATACGCAGTATTTT.

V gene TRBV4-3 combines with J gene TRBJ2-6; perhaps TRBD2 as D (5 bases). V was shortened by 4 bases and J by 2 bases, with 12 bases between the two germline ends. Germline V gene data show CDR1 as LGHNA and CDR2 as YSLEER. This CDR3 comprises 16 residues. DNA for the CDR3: TGCGCCAGCAGCCCCCACTCCGGGACTGGGGCCAACGTCCTGACTTTC. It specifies CASSPHSGTGANVLTF.